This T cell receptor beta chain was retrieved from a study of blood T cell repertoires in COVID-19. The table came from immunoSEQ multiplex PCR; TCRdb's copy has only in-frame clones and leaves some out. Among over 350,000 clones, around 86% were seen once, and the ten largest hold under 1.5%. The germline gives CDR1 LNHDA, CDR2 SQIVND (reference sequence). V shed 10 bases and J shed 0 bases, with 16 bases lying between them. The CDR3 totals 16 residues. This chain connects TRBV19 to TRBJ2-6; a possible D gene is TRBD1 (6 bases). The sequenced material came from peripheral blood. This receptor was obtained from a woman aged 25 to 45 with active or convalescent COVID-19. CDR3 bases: TGTGCCACCATGGCGCCGGACAGCTCTGGGGCCAACGTCCTGACTTTC. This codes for CATMAPDSSGANVLTF.